This T cell receptor (beta chain) emerged from a study of identical twins. From germline, CDR1 is WNHNN and CDR2 SYGVQD (reference sequence). The CDR3 covers 14 residues. Trimming removed 3 bases at V and 2 bases at J, with 11 bases between. TCRdb reprocessed the 5' RACE reads with MiXCR, giving one entry per CDR3 protein. The sample includes hundreds of thousands of distinct CDR3 sequences, around an eighth seen only once; the top ten take about 1.6%. Another study also made use of these data, one on yellow fever vaccine responses in identical twins.

The V call is TRBV10-1, the J call TRBJ2-7; D remains ambiguous. Sample: PBMCs. This sequence was found in a woman under 30 in good health. The CDR3 coding sequence is TGCGCCAGCAGTGACAGATATGATCCCTACGAGCAGTACTTC. Translated, it gives CASSDRYDPYEQYF.